These 25 T cell receptor beta chains came from one sample sequenced in a study of naive and memory T cell subsets. Specified treatment: skin biopsy from PPD injection site in Mantoux-positive individual. The library had UMIs added by 3' ligation of an oligonucleotide to TCR cDNA. Amplification of ligated cDNA took four PCR rounds with SP2 and nested alpha and beta constant primers. TCRdb itself ran the UMI-ligation and nested PCR reads through MiXCR, one entry per CDR3 protein. This repertoire shows 37,000 or so distinct CDR3 sequences, around 10% found once; its top ten account for roughly 3.9%. Sequenced material: skin, taken from a tuberculin skin test site. The receptors were sampled from an adult in good health.

The chain recombines TRBV6-5 with TRBJ1-5; D unclear. The CDR3 is 13 residues long. With 2 bases removed from V and 4 bases from J, the gap between germline ends came to 6 bases. CDR1 is MNHEY and CDR2 is SVGAGI in the germline V gene. The CDR3 DNA reads as TGTGCCAGCAGTTACGCATATAATCAGCCCCAGCATTTT. Translated: CASSYAYNQPQHF.

This clonotype turned up a few times. V is TRBV7-9 and J is TRBJ1-2, with a weak D call TRBD1 (6 bases). The CDR3 loop spans 11 amino acids. The V gene lost 5 bases and the J gene lost 5 bases, with 6 bases spanning the gap. Germline CDR1 is SEHNR and CDR2 is FQNEAQ (reference sequence). CDR3 in DNA: TGTGCCAGCAGCAGGGGGTATGGCTACACCTTC. The encoded protein is CASSRGYGYTF.

The V call is TRBV20-1, the J call TRBJ2-1; 11 nucleotides agree with TRBD2. Germline V CDR1 and CDR2: DFQATT, SNEGSKA (reference sequence). The J segment lost 1 base and the V segment lost 0 bases, leaving 8 bases of the junction unmatched. This CDR3 comprises 18 residues. The CDR3 loop is CSARDSLAGGLSYNEQFF. The CDR3 DNA is TGCAGTGCTAGAGATTCCCTAGCGGGGGGTTTATCCTACAATGAGCAGTTCTTC.

The J gene is TRBJ2-1, the V gene TRBV7-3, with 7 bases that match TRBD1. CDR3 length: 15 residues. V trimming: 3 bases; J trimming: 3 bases; junction bases outside the gene matches: 5. The germline gives CDR1 SGHTA, CDR2 FQGTGA. DNA of the CDR3: TGTGCCAGCAGCTTTCGGGACAGTGTCTACAATGAGCAGTTCTTC. It yields the protein CASSFRDSVYNEQFF.

This clonotype was seen a handful of times. V and J are TRBV27 and TRBJ1-6; D gene uncertain. From germline, CDR1 is MNHEY and CDR2 SMNVEV (reference sequence). V lost 6 bases, J lost 13 bases, and 19 bases lay in between. CDR3 length equals 14 residues. CDR3 sequence reads: CASSPVGVGIPLHF. The CDR3 DNA follows: TGTGCCAGCAGCCCCGTCGGGGTCGGAATTCCCCTCCACTTT.

This sequence joins TRBV5-1 and TRBJ1-2; D gene uncertain. The CDR3 runs 14 residues. Germline-derived CDR1 and CDR2 are SGHRS and YFSETQ. Trimming pared 0 bases from V and 2 bases from J, leaving 8 bases between. The CDR3 here is CASSLDAGNYGYTF. The DNA of the CDR3 is TGCGCCAGCAGCTTGGATGCGGGAAACTATGGCTACACCTTC.

This clonotype was counted many times. V gene TRBV28 combines with J gene TRBJ1-2, with 7 nucleotides matching TRBD1. CDR1 and CDR2 from the germline V gene are MDHEN and SYDVKM. V lost 8 bases to trimming and J lost 8 bases; unmatched junction nucleotides: 14. This CDR3 is 14 amino acids long. The CDR3, as DNA: TGTGCCAGCGAGGAATTGCTCAACAGGGGCGGCTACACCTTC. Protein product: CASEELLNRGGYTF.

This clonotype was picked up a small number of times. The chain joins TRBV27 to TRBJ1-6; 9 bases line up with TRBD1. Germline V gives CDR1 MNHEY, CDR2 SMNVEV (reference sequence). The ends lost 5 bases at V and 6 bases at J; junction bases unmatched: 5. The CDR3 loop spans 15 amino acids. The CDR3 loop reads CASSPRDRANSPLHF. The CDR3 DNA follows: TGTGCCAGCAGTCCCCGGGACAGGGCTAATTCACCCCTCCACTTT.

This clonotype has ten or more counts. The V gene is TRBV5-1, the J gene TRBJ2-1; 7 nucleotides match TRBD2. After removal of 0 bases from V and 4 bases from J, the junction contained 10 bases not matched to a gene. Germline V gene data show CDR1 as SGHRS and CDR2 as YFSETQ. This CDR3 has 17 residues. As DNA, the CDR3 is TGCGCCAGCAGCTTGGCCTGGGCAGCGGGGTATTACAATGAGCAGTTCTTC. Residues: CASSLAWAAGYYNEQFF.

There are a few counts of this clonotype. V and J are TRBV29-1 and TRBJ1-2; tentative D call: TRBD1 (5 bases). Trimming removed 7 bases at V and 2 bases at J, with 14 bases between. This CDR3 contains 13 residues. CDR1 SQVTM and CDR2 ANQGSEA come from the germline V gene. The CDR3 DNA follows: TGCAGCGCCGGGGGGTCCAGCAACTATGGCTACACCTTC. This gives the protein CSAGGSSNYGYTF.

A remark on this clonotype: A read error may explain this, as a much larger clone is one base away. The chain carries TRBV19 and TRBJ1-5; TRBD1 matches 11 bases. The CDR3 has 15 amino acids. Looked up from germline, CDR1 is LNHDA and CDR2 is SQIVND (reference sequence). The CDR3 sequence is CTSRGTGGRWQPQHF. DNA for the CDR3: TGTACCAGCCGAGGGACAGGGGGAAGGTGGCAGCCCCAGCATTTT.

About this clonotype: Since a much larger clone is just one base distant, this may be a read error. The chain uses TRBV6-5 and TRBJ2-1; D may be TRBD2 (6 bases). The ends were cut back, 6 bases at V and 3 bases at J, with 15 bases in the middle. The CDR3 contains 15 residues. The germline CDR1 and CDR2 sequences are MNHEY and SVGAGI. The CDR3 sequence is CASRSPGVGYNEQFF. The CDR3 DNA reads TGTGCCAGCAGGTCCCCGGGGGTGGGCTACAATGAGCAGTTCTTC.

This clonotype was counted ten times or more. V is TRBV11-2 and J is TRBJ2-3; no reliable D call. The CDR3 is 13 amino acids. V was cut by 5 bases and J by 4 bases, with 10 bases left in between. Germline V lookup: CDR1 SGHAT, CDR2 FQNNGV. CDR3 in amino acids: CASSPTWADTQYF. The CDR3 DNA follows: TGTGCCAGCAGCCCCACCTGGGCAGATACGCAGTATTTT.

In its sample, this clonotype is medium-sized. The rearrangement joins TRBV5-1 to TRBJ2-1, with a weak D call TRBD1 (6 bases). Germline assignment: CDR1 SGHRS and CDR2 YFSETQ. CDR3 size: 16 residues. V lost 1 base, J lost 0 bases, and 11 bases lay in between. CDR3 in amino acids: CASSLRAGDSYNEQFF. CDR3 coding DNA: TGCGCCAGCAGCTTGAGGGCAGGGGACTCCTACAATGAGCAGTTCTTC. Combining the CDR3 with reference TRBV5-1 and TRBJ2-1 gives the whole variable domain KAGVTQTPRYLIKTRGQQVTLSCSPISGHRSVSWYQQTPGQGLQFLFEYFSETQRNKGNFPGRFSGRQFSNSRSEMNVSTLELGDSALYLCASSLRAGDSYNEQFFGPGTRLTVL.

At least ten counts were recorded for this clonotype. J is TRBJ2-3 and V is TRBV18, with D perhaps TRBD1 (6 bases). V lost 0 bases, J lost 3 bases, and 10 bases lay in between. The CDR3 length is 15 residues. From germline, CDR1 is KGHSH and CDR2 LQKENI. CDR3 nucleotides: TGTGCCAGCTCACCACCCCAGGGGAGAACAGATACGCAGTATTTT. It is translated as CASSPPQGRTDTQYF. Complete variable domain (other parts from reference TRBV18 and TRBJ2-3): NAGVMQNPRHLVRRRGQEARLRCSPMKGHSHVYWYRQLPEEGLKFMVYLQKENIIDESGMPKERFSAEFPKEGPSILRIQQVVRGDSAAYFCASSPPQGRTDTQYFGPGTRLTVL.

In regard to this clonotype: A much larger clone lies a single base off, so this may be a read error. The chain carries TRBV7-2 and TRBJ2-2; tentatively, D is TRBD1 (6 bases). The CDR3 covers 16 residues. CDR1 SGHTA and CDR2 FQGNSA come from the germline V gene. Trimming stripped 2 bases from V and 6 bases from J, with 16 bases between. DNA for the CDR3: TGTGCCAGCAGCTTACAGGGGCGGGTAGGAGCCGGGGAGCTGTTTTTT. Encoded protein: CASSLQGRVGAGELFF.

This clonotype was detected many times. The V call is TRBV25-1, the J call TRBJ2-7; D not certain. V dropped 3 bases and J dropped 6 bases, with 6 bases sitting between them. In germline, CDR1 is MGHDK, CDR2 SYGVNS. The CDR3 totals 11 residues. CDR3 residues: CASSDVGEQYF. CDR3 nucleotide sequence: TGTGCCAGCAGTGACGTCGGCGAGCAGTACTTC.

This rearrangement joins TRBV28 to TRBJ2-3; the D is unclear. V shed 2 bases and J shed 4 bases, with 7 bases lying between them. This CDR3 contains 13 residues. The germline gives CDR1 MDHEN, CDR2 SYDVKM. CDR3 in amino acids: CASSLPDPDTQYF. The CDR3 bases are TGTGCCAGCAGTTTACCAGACCCAGATACGCAGTATTTT.

This clonotype was seen a few times. The V and J genes are TRBV7-8 and TRBJ1-6; the D gene is possibly TRBD1 (6 bases). The CDR3 length is 14 residues. V was shortened by 6 bases and J by 5 bases, with 11 bases between the two germline ends. Germline V CDR1 and CDR2: SGHVS, FQNEAQ. In DNA form, the CDR3 reads TGTGCCAGCAGGGAGGGGGAAAATAATTCACCCCTCCACTTT. Translation: CASREGENNSPLHF.

The sample holds a few counts of this clonotype. This chain links TRBV10-3 with TRBJ2-7, with TRBD2 matching over 8 bases. Germline V gene data show CDR1 as ENHRY and CDR2 as SYGVKD. The CDR3 is 15 residues long. V lost 10 bases to trimming and J lost 3 bases; unmatched junction nucleotides: 14. CDR3 bases: TGTGCCACCCGGGGGGGGGTAGGGTTGAACTACGAGCAGTACTTC. Translation: CATRGGVGLNYEQYF.

The chain joins TRBV7-9 to TRBJ2-7, with D possibly being TRBD2 (5 bases). The CDR3 is 13 residues long. The germline CDR1 and CDR2 sequences are SEHNR and FQNEAQ (reference sequence). V was trimmed by 5 bases and J by 5 bases, leaving 13 bases between them. CDR3 DNA sequence: TGTGCCAGCAGCCTAGGACTCCTAGACGAGCAGTACTTC. Protein product: CASSLGLLDEQYF. Full variable domain (rest looked up from reference TRBV7-9 and TRBJ2-7): DTGVSQNPRHKITKRGQNVTFRCDPISEHNRLYWYRQTLGQGPEFLTYFQNEAQLEKSRLLSDRFSAERPKGSFSTLEIQRTEQGDSAMYLCASSLGLLDEQYFGPGTRLTVT.

At least ten counts were recorded for this clonotype. CDR3 in DNA: TGTGCCAGCAGCAAAGCTCGAAGGACAGAATGGCTACCTACCTACGAGCAGTACTTC. Encoded protein: CASSKARRTEWLPTYEQYF. V usage is TRBV21-1 and J usage is TRBJ2-7; the table's D call TRBD1 went unverified against the DNA. TRBV21-1 is given as a pseudogene. The CDR3 spans 19 residues.

This clonotype was seen many times. The rearrangement links TRBV3-1 to TRBJ1-5, with 9 positions matching TRBD1. Germline V gene lookup returns CDR1 LGHDT and CDR2 YNNKEL (reference sequence). V was clipped by 1 base and J by 2 bases; unmatched bases: 3. The CDR3 is made up of 16 amino acids. CDR3 amino acids: CASSQGGQGRNQPQHF. CDR3 in DNA: TGTGCCAGCAGCCAAGGGGGACAGGGTCGCAATCAGCCCCAGCATTTT.

J is TRBJ2-1 and V is TRBV20-1, with 13 bases lining up with TRBD2. Trimming cost V 0 bases and J 0 bases; bases outside gene matches: 8. There are 19 residues in the CDR3. Germline values: CDR1 DFQATT, CDR2 SNEGSKA (reference sequence). CDR3 amino acids: CSARDRGTSGTGSYNEQFF. The CDR3 nucleotides read TGCAGTGCTAGAGATAGGGGGACTAGCGGGACTGGCTCCTACAATGAGCAGTTCTTC.

The CDR3 DNA reads as TGCAGTGCTAGAGGTGGGGGGGGGACTACCACCTACGAGCAGTACTTC. Translated, it gives CSARGGGGTTTYEQYF. The V gene is TRBV20-1, the J gene TRBJ2-7, with 7 bases lining up with TRBD2. The length of the CDR3 is 16 residues. With 1 base clipped from V and 2 bases from J, the junction kept 11 bases outside the gene matches. The germline gives CDR1 DFQATT, CDR2 SNEGSKA (reference sequence).